The 11 T cell receptor beta chains reported below all come from one sample, sequenced in a study of blood T cell repertoires in COVID-19. TCRdb keeps only in-frame clones here, not all; method: immunoSEQ multiplex PCR. Of roughly 40,000 clones in the sample, roughly four fifths were seen once. The sequenced sample consisted of peripheral blood. The source is a human donor with acute or convalescent COVID-19. The donor label of this sample is uncertain.

The chain links TRBV10-3 to TRBJ2-7, with 7 bases identical to TRBD1. The V segment lost 4 bases and the J segment 5 bases; nucleotides outside the gene matches: 5. CDR3 length: 13 residues. Germline-derived CDR1 and CDR2 are ENHRY and SYGVKD. CDR3 sequence: CAISASTGDEQYF. CDR3 coding DNA: TGTGCCATCAGTGCTTCAACAGGGGACGAGCAGTACTTC.

The table lists this clone with a count of one. The V call is TRBV5-4, the J call TRBJ2-7; perhaps TRBD2 as D (5 bases). The V gene's germline CDR1 is SGHNT and CDR2 YYREEE (reference sequence). CDR3 length: 14 amino acids. The ends were cut back, 0 bases at V and 6 bases at J, with 13 bases in the middle. The CDR3 DNA reads as TGTGCCAGCAGCTTGGTTTCGGGGATGGGCGAGCAGTACTTC. This translates into CASSLVSGMGEQYF. Together with reference TRBV5-4 and TRBJ2-7, the CDR3 gives the full variable domain: ETGVTQSPTHLIKTRGQQVTLRCSSQSGHNTVSWYQQALGQGPQFIFQYYREEENGRGNFPPRFSGLQFPNYSSELNVNALELDDSALYLCASSLVSGMGEQYFGPGTRLTVT.

The chain couples TRBV19 to TRBJ2-3; 10 nucleotides agree with TRBD2. CDR1 is LNHDA and CDR2 is SQIVND in the germline V gene (reference sequence). The CDR3 consists of 15 residues. J lost 2 bases, V lost 4 bases, and 3 bases had no gene match. This CDR3 reads CASSTLAGYTDTQYF. The CDR3 DNA is TGTGCCAGTAGTACACTAGCGGGGTACACAGATACGCAGTATTTT.

This rearrangement joins TRBV3-1 (or the pseudogene TRBV3-2) to TRBJ2-3; possibly TRBD2 for D (7 bases). The CDR3 loop spans 15 amino acids. Trimming removed 4 bases from V and 5 bases from J, with 16 bases in between. Per germline, CDR1 LGHDT and CDR2 YNNKEL (reference sequence). The CDR3 reads CASSLLGGPKDTQYF. Here the CDR3 DNA reads TGTGCCAGCAGCCTCCTGGGGGGGCCTAAAGATACGCAGTATTTT.

The chain uses TRBV5-1 and TRBJ2-5, with D maybe TRBD1 (6 bases). V was trimmed by 3 bases and J by 2 bases, leaving 11 bases between them. The CDR3 is made up of 14 amino acids. The germline gives CDR1 SGHRS, CDR2 YFSETQ. The CDR3 reads CASSWAQGQETQYF. The CDR3 DNA reads as TGCGCCAGCAGCTGGGCCCAGGGGCAAGAGACCCAGTACTTC.

About this clone: The sample carries other DNA sequences with the same CDR3. The chain uses TRBV2 and TRBJ1-6; D may be TRBD1 (6 bases). The V end was cut by 2 bases, the J end by 10 bases, with 15 bases between. The CDR3 sequence is 15 residues long. From germline, CDR1 is SNHLY and CDR2 FYNNEI. The CDR3: CASSERGGRGSPLHF. The CDR3 nucleotides read TGTGCCAGCAGTGAAAGGGGGGGGAGGGGGTCACCCCTCCACTTT.

CDR3 region: CASSKERRLAGGRSYNEQFF. Written as DNA, the CDR3 is TGTGCCAGCAGCAAAGAGCGGAGACTAGCGGGGGGTCGCTCCTACAATGAGCAGTTCTTC. The V call is TRBV21-1, the J call TRBJ2-1; TRBD2 is the table's D call and was not checked against the DNA. TRBV21-1 is labeled a pseudogene. The CDR3 totals 20 residues.

The rearrangement links TRBV28 to TRBJ1-2, with 9 bases lining up with TRBD1. Germline CDR1 MDHEN, CDR2 SYDVKM. The CDR3 has 13 residues. The ends lost 6 bases at V and 8 bases at J; junction bases unmatched: 7. The CDR3 region is CASSPGQGGGYTF. The CDR3 DNA reads as TGTGCCAGCAGCCCGGGACAGGGAGGGGGCTACACCTTC.

The chain recombines TRBV2 with TRBJ2-7; D is perhaps TRBD1 (5 bases). The CDR3 covers 14 residues. V gave up 4 bases and J gave up 2 bases, with 12 bases separating them. Looked up from germline, CDR1 is SNHLY and CDR2 is FYNNEI. The CDR3 DNA follows: TGTGCCAGCAGTGTCTTGGACACTGCCTACGAGCAGTACTTC. Translation: CASSVLDTAYEQYF.

This clone was seen more than once but under ten times. The CDR3 DNA reads as TGTGCCAGCAGACCGCAGGGGGGAACCTATAATTCACCCCTCCACTTT. Translated, it gives CASRPQGGTYNSPLHF. V and J are TRBV27 and TRBJ1-6, with 7 positions matching TRBD1. This CDR3 has 16 residues. The V gene's germline CDR1 is MNHEY and CDR2 SMNVEV (reference sequence). V shed 6 bases, J shed 2 bases, and the junction held 7 bases outside the gene matches.

The sample holds one count of this clone. The chain links TRBV6-5 to TRBJ1-5; 8 positions match TRBD1. Germline V gives CDR1 MNHEY, CDR2 SVGAGI. Trimming at V came to 6 bases and at J to 0 bases, leaving 1 base not matched to a gene. CDR3 length equals 14 residues. In DNA, the CDR3 is TGTGCCAGCAGGACAGGGGCTAGCAATCAGCCCCAGCATTTT. This gives the protein CASRTGASNQPQHF.